This section outlines one TCR beta chain sequence together with its context. The data derive from a study of T cell changes during pregnancy in multiple sclerosis. The data were produced by immunoSEQ multiplex PCR, yet TCRdb's version contains in-frame clones alone and is incomplete. The sample holds some 11,000 clones, about 88% seen once. This CDR3 is built from 12 residues. The V gene's germline CDR1 is GTSNPN and CDR2 SVGIG (reference sequence). The sequenced sample was CD8+ T cells from peripheral blood mononuclear cells, obtained in the second trimester of pregnancy. This clonotype was obtained from a female donor in good health, enrolled as a control in a pregnancy study. The genes are TRBV30 and TRBJ2-5; maybe TRBD1 (5 bases). The J call may be mistaken, given a closer DNA end match to TRBJ2-7. CDR3 DNA: TGTGCCTGGAGTGGCAGGGCCTACGAGCAGTACTTC. It is translated as CAWSGRAYEQYF.